This T cell receptor beta chain was sequenced in a study of OX40 agonist ivuxolimab in advanced cancers. Some background on the complete study: The costimulatory receptor OX40 (CD134) was targeted by ivuxolimab, a fully human IgG2 agonistic monoclonal antibody. Intravenous ivuxolimab was administered to patients every 2 weeks at six dose levels: 0.01, 0.1, 0.3, 1.5, 3 and 10 mg/kg. Of the approximately 50 dose-escalation patients, hepatocellular carcinoma was present in around 19, melanoma in roughly 15, renal cell carcinoma in 9 and head and neck cancer in 9. In the dose-escalation cohort, 82.7% of patients were male, and the mean age was approximately 64 years, with a range of roughly 23 to 85. Patients were allowed to have had prior anti-PD-1, anti-PD-L1 or anti-CTLA-4 therapy, and around 40% of the dose-escalation patients had previously received checkpoint inhibitors. Partial responses were achieved by three dose-escalation patients, of whom one had hepatocellular carcinoma and two had cutaneous melanoma. Peripheral TCRbeta sequencing was intended to test whether TCR sequence diversity was altered and clonal T-cell expansion was caused by ivuxolimab. The paper describes the monotherapy dose-escalation part (N = 52 patients) of the phase I trial of ivuxolimab. The paper as a whole reports these results and caveats: At doses from 0.1 to 3.0 mg/kg, clonal expansion was seen in both CD4+ and CD8+ blood T cells between baseline and week 6. In the 0.1-3.0 mg/kg groups, partial responders were among the patients with the lowest normalized peripheral clonal expansion, particularly in CD8+ T cells. On average, CD8+ T cells showed more expanded clones than CD4+ T cells after ivuxolimab. Which antigens the clonally expanded peripheral T cells were specific for was not determined. Low levels of normalized T-cell clonal expansion were also shown by some nonresponding patients.

Genomic DNA was isolated from the sorted cells so that the TCRbeta CDR3 region could be sequenced. The immunoSEQ Assay was used for sequencing of TCRbeta CDR3 regions. TCRdb stores this immuneACCESS table with in-frame sequences only. Part of the clones is absent; in the studies checked, under half of the shortfall reflects unresolved V genes, and no reason is known for the rest. The sample table shows roughly 65,000 clones, and roughly four fifths are seen once. Together, the top ten hold roughly a tenth of the sample. Note on this clone: The target of this receptor is not known. Base qualities are not at hand, and no much larger clone is one base apart.

V is reduced by 0 bases and J by 4 bases, leaving a spacing of 12 bases between them. From its cysteine to its phenylalanine, the CDR3 spans 15 amino acids. Of all the DNA, just the CDR3 is kept, 45 bases in frame from base 1. Based on the germline V gene, the CDR1 and CDR2 sequences are LGHNA and YNFKEQ. The trial excluded patients who had a history of autoimmune disease or were on systemic immunosuppression. Peripheral blood for TCR sequencing was collected from all dose cohorts at baseline, on cycle 4 day 1, and on cycle 7 day 1. Samples came from an open-label, multicenter, first-in-human phase I dose-escalation trial of ivuxolimab. The trial enrolled adults with locally advanced or metastatic head and neck squamous cell, hepatocellular, melanoma or renal cell carcinoma. Before TCR sequencing, CD4+ and CD8+ T cells were separately sorted from peripheral blood.

The sequence derives from an adult with an advanced solid tumor such as melanoma, head and neck, liver or kidney cancer. The V gene is TRBV4-2 and the J gene is TRBJ1-1; the D segment cannot be called with confidence. The source material was CD4+ or CD8+ T cells sorted from blood, sampled in a trial of the OX40 agonist ivuxolimab. The CDR3 amino acid sequence is: CASSQDSRVSTEAFF. The nucleotide sequence reads as follows: TGTGCCAGCAGCCAAGATTCCCGGGTTTCCACTGAAGCTTTCTTT.